The clone carrying this T cell receptor (beta chain) came up once. Its specificity is unknown. The record originates from a study of a mutant IDH1 vaccine in newly diagnosed glioma. Overall study: Either 4-6 weeks after radiotherapy alone or alongside temozolomide, vaccination was begun.

Stated time point: week 35, safety follow-up. What each vaccine dose contained was 300 ug of mutant IDH1 20-mer peptide, accompanied by topical imiquimod. In germline, CDR1 is MNHEY, CDR2 SVGAGI. The CDR3 is 15 residues long. The germline V and J ends were trimmed by 0 bases and 2 bases, with 10 bases remaining between them. Only in-frame clones appear in the TCRdb table, and some are missing; sequencing was by immunoSEQ multiplex PCR. The table lists 45,000 or so clones, about four fifths of them singletons. General study findings and limits: Immune responses induced by vaccination arose in 93.3% of the patients.

This clonotype was obtained from a woman aged 40 to 49 with glioma. Some clones in this sample may be carry-over from other donors' samples. This specimen consisted of PBMCs, obtained from a glioma patient whose treatment included an IDH1 peptide vaccine. This rearrangement joins TRBV6-5 to TRBJ1-2, with a possible D match to TRBD1 (5 bases). CDR3 sequence: CASSYSGRANYGYTF. The CDR3 coding sequence is TGTGCCAGCAGTTACTCGGGCAGGGCAAACTATGGCTACACCTTC.